These 7 T cell receptor beta chains were sequenced from one sample in a study of blood T cells in healthy people across ages. Then a second PCR, running roughly 6 to 12 cycles, was carried out with a sample-barcoded 5' primer and a J-beta primer mix. TCRdb re-analysed the 5' RACE reads in MiXCR, keeping a single row per CDR3 protein. This sample carries some 1.5 million distinct CDR3 sequences, around 40% of them seen once, and the ten largest clones take about 3.8%. What was sequenced was blood. The source is a woman younger than 30 in good health.

This chain links TRBV7-6 with TRBJ2-7; 8 bases are a match to TRBD2. The CDR3 is 14 residues long. The germline V gene encodes CDR1 SGHVS and CDR2 FNYEAQ. The junction had 6 bases not matched to a gene; V was cut back by 1 base and J by 7 bases. Here the CDR3 reads CASSLEAGVREQYF. The CDR3 DNA reads as TGTGCCAGCAGCTTAGAAGCGGGAGTTCGAGAGCAGTACTTC.

This clonotype was seen only a few times. Here the CDR3 DNA reads TGTGCCAGCAGCCCCGGGACCACTACTAATTCACCCCTCCACTTT. It specifies CASSPGTTTNSPLHF. The V gene is TRBV7-2, the J gene TRBJ1-6; maybe TRBD1 (5 bases). This CDR3 has 15 amino acids. V dropped 5 bases and J dropped 6 bases, with 14 bases sitting between them. Germline V gene data show CDR1 as SGHTA and CDR2 as FQGNSA.

This clonotype was counted only a few times. V is TRBV5-1 and J is TRBJ2-7, with D hard to call. CDR3 size: 16 residues. Germline V CDR1 and CDR2: SGHRS, YFSETQ. Trimming pared 0 bases from V and 2 bases from J, leaving 15 bases between. The CDR3 here is CASSLAYGTRTYEQYF. CDR3 DNA: TGCGCCAGCAGCTTGGCCTACGGCACACGAACCTACGAGCAGTACTTC.

The chain recombines TRBV27 with TRBJ2-4; possibly TRBD2 for D (6 bases). The V gene's germline CDR1 is MNHEY and CDR2 SMNVEV (reference sequence). Trimming cost V 1 base and J 1 base, with 8 bases left between them. The CDR3 contains 15 residues. CDR3 sequence reads: CASSLWGDAKNIQYF. In nucleotides, the CDR3 is TGTGCCAGCAGTTTATGGGGGGACGCCAAAAACATTCAGTACTTC.

This chain connects TRBV20-1 to TRBJ2-7, with TRBD1 matching 7 bases. The CDR3 is 12 amino acids. Unmatched junction bases numbered 9, after V lost 2 bases and J lost 11 bases. The germline gives CDR1 DFQATT, CDR2 SNEGSKA (reference sequence). This CDR3 reads CSARTGTAGEYF. The DNA for the CDR3 is TGCAGTGCTAGAACCGGGACAGCCGGGGAGTACTTC.

This clonotype was picked up a small number of times. This rearrangement joins TRBV13 to TRBJ2-1; no clear D gene. This CDR3 has 13 residues. CDR1 and CDR2 from the germline V gene are PRHDT and FYEKMQ (reference sequence). Trimming stripped 1 base from V and 9 bases from J, with 10 bases between. The CDR3 nucleotides read TGTGCCAGCAGCTTAGTTCGAACCACTGAGCAGTTCTTC. It codes for CASSLVRTTEQFF.

Comment on this clonotype: The junction departs from germline at one end; a sequencing error may be responsible. The chain links TRBV7-2 to TRBJ2-1; D call uncertain. This CDR3 has 13 amino acids. CDR1 is SGHTA and CDR2 is FQGNSA in the germline V gene. The DNA of the CDR3 is TGTGCCGGCAGCGTAAACGACTACAATGAGCAGTTCTTC. It codes for CAGSVNDYNEQFF.